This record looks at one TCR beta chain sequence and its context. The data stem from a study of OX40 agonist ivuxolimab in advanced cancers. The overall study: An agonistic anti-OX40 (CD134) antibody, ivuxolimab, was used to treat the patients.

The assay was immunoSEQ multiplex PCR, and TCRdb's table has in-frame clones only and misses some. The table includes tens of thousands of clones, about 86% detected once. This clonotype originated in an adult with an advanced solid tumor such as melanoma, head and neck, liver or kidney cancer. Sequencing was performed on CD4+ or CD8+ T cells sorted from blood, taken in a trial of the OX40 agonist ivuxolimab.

The CDR3 loop is CASSYFGQPNTEAFF. The CDR3 nucleotides are TGTGCCAGCAGTTACTTCGGACAGCCTAACACTGAAGCTTTCTTT. V usage is TRBV6-5 and J usage is TRBJ1-1; D is possibly TRBD1 (6 bases). V was pared by 1 base and J by 2 bases, with 11 bases between. CDR1 and CDR2 from the germline V gene are MNHEY and SVGAGI. This CDR3 comprises 15 residues.